The entry below describes one T cell receptor beta chain. These data belong to a study of blood T cell repertoires in COVID-19. Looking at the study overall: Donors in the United States, Italy and Spain gave samples during acute or convalescent COVID-19. Sources were T cells, B-cell-depleted T cells, or PBMCs; the material itself was cDNA or gDNA.

Sequencing was performed with immunoSEQ multiplex PCR; in TCRdb, only in-frame clones are kept and a portion is missing. This sample yields about 310,000 clones, of which roughly 86% are seen a single time; about a tenth belongs to the top ten. V gave up 3 bases and J gave up 5 bases, with 13 bases separating them. Germline lookup yields CDR1 KGHSH and CDR2 LQKENI. The CDR3 has 14 residues. The origin of this receptor is a woman aged 30 to 39 who had recovered from COVID-19. The sample consisted of PBMCs or T cells enriched from blood (not recorded which). This chain uses TRBV18 with TRBJ1-1, with a weak D call TRBD1 (6 bases). The CDR3 nucleotides read TGTGCCAGCTCACCCCGGGACACCGAGACTGAAGCTTTCTTT. As protein: CASSPRDTETEAFF.